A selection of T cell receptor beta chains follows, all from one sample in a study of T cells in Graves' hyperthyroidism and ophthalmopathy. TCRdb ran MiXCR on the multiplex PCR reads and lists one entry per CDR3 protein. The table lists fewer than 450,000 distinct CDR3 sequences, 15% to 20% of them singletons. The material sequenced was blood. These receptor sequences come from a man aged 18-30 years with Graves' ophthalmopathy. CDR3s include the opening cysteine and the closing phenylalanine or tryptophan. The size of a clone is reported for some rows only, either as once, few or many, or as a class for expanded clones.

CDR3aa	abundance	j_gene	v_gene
CSVDRPYEQYF	few	TRBJ2-7	TRBV20-1
CASSREGQPVSPLHF	-	TRBJ1-6	TRBV12-3/TRBV12-4
CASSLGRGLDIQYF	-	TRBJ2-4	TRBV5-1
CASSLDTHESRTF	many	TRBJ1-2	TRBV11-2
CASSQGGRSDNEQFF	-	TRBJ2-1	TRBV4-1
CASSSDRGEQYF	many	TRBJ2-7	TRBV7-3
CASSLGAVRGAGELFF	many	TRBJ2-2	TRBV11-1
CSVDPGRPTEAFF	-	TRBJ1-1	TRBV29-1
CASSGRAASTGELFF	few	TRBJ2-2	TRBV18
CASSSQEGPMNTEAFF	few	TRBJ1-1	TRBV18
CATSRVGLYEQYF	-	TRBJ2-7	TRBV15
CATSDFQGWTDTQYF	many	TRBJ2-3	TRBV24-1
CASSPRGEGGTEAFF	many	TRBJ1-1	TRBV5-1
CASSLARGREQYF	many	TRBJ2-7	TRBV5-1
CASSQDRGESEKLFF	once	TRBJ1-4	TRBV4-2
CASSLAPGELGNEQYF	few	TRBJ2-7	TRBV5-1
CASSLEPKGEELFF	-	TRBJ1-4	TRBV11-2
CASSPLGGAIADTQYF	-	TRBJ2-3	TRBV6-1
CASRSMDRGTGELFF	-	TRBJ2-2	TRBV28
CASSPTGQGDTPLHF	-	TRBJ1-6	TRBV18
CASSETGTPNTEAFF	many	TRBJ1-1	TRBV28
CSATDPDSPLHF	few	TRBJ1-6	TRBV20-1
CASSAATDSSGYTF	few	TRBJ1-2	TRBV6-1
CASSRGEGAATGYTF	-	TRBJ1-2	TRBV7-6
CASSSDANTEAFF	many	TRBJ1-1	TRBV12-3/TRBV12-4
CASSQRGGPTEAFF	many	TRBJ1-1	TRBV14
CASSPLGGGYQPQHF	many	TRBJ1-5	TRBV5-1
CASSFGTGSIDTQYF	many	TRBJ2-3	TRBV13
CASSRVSTSTNEKLFF	few	TRBJ1-4	TRBV5-8
CASSPGGAGEQFF	many	TRBJ2-1	TRBV9
CASKMWLAGLETQYF	-	TRBJ2-5	TRBV6-2/TRBV6-3
CASSSNPGEKLFF	many	TRBJ1-4	TRBV5-5
CASSLQGPGYNSPLHF	-	TRBJ1-6	TRBV13
CASSLGLGSTTSYEQYF	-	TRBJ2-7	TRBV5-1
CASSTGQGWVNEQFF	-	TRBJ2-1	TRBV2
CASSPEEGPGTEAFF	many	TRBJ1-1	TRBV18
CASSSGTSGYNEQFF	many	TRBJ2-1	TRBV3-1
CASNRQGYYEQYF	many	TRBJ2-7	TRBV6-1
CASSDPSTGGSTEAFF	many	TRBJ1-1	TRBV10-1
CASSHDLQGSTEAFF	-	TRBJ1-1	TRBV4-1
CASSPRTGIGTDTQYF	many	TRBJ2-3	TRBV5-5
CASSKRPGRSSEAFF	-	TRBJ1-1	TRBV19
CASRWGVTTDTQYF	many	TRBJ2-3	TRBV2
CSASPQGAHEKLFF	many	TRBJ1-4	TRBV20-1
CASSHRQGMNTGELFF	few	TRBJ2-2	TRBV4-1
CASSSKGGLNEKLFF	-	TRBJ1-4	TRBV5-8
CASSRNLPGGGEQYF	-	TRBJ2-7	TRBV3-1
CASSFAGAGNEQFF	-	TRBJ2-1	TRBV7-3
CASSLEVAGVNEQFF	-	TRBJ2-1	TRBV5-1
CASSLIFVYTNNSPLHF	-	TRBJ1-6	TRBV11-2
CASSRRMDTEAFF	many	TRBJ1-1	TRBV3-1
CASSTWAGSSYEQYF	-	TRBJ2-7	TRBV5-1